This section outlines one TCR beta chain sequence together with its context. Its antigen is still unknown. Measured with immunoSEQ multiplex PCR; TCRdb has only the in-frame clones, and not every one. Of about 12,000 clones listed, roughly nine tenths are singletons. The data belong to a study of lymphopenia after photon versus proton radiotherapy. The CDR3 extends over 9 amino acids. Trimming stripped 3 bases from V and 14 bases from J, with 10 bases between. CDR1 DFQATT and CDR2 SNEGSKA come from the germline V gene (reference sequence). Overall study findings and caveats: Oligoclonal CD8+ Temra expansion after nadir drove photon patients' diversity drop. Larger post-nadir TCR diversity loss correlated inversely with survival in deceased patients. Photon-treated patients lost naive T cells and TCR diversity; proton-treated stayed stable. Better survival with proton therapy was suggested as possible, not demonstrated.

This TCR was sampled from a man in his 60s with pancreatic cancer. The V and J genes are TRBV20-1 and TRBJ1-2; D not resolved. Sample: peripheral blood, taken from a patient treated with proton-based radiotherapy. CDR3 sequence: CSASRPPTF. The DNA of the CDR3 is TGCAGTGCTAGCCGGCCCCCTACCTTC.